This TCR beta chain is from a study of T cells in Graves' hyperthyroidism and ophthalmopathy. Amplification of TCR beta CDR3 regions was performed using RNA transcripts as template. TCR CDR3 regions were first amplified by RT-PCR with HTBI primers. TCRdb independently ran MiXCR on the multiplex PCR reads; one entry per CDR3 protein. The sample has 250,000 or so distinct CDR3 sequences; roughly 15% are singletons. V was clipped by 1 base and J by 5 bases, with 12 bases between them. The CDR3 sequence is 15 residues long. Looked up from germline, CDR1 is SGHTA and CDR2 is FQGNSA. The receptor's source is a woman between 45 and 60 years old with Graves' hyperthyroidism that later progressed to Graves' ophthalmopathy. The V call is TRBV7-2, the J call TRBJ2-1; no clear D gene. Sequences were obtained from blood. The CDR3 spells CASSLDQLAHNEQFF. The CDR3 nucleotides read TGTGCCAGCAGCTTAGATCAATTAGCTCACAATGAGCAGTTCTTC.